This is a list of T cell receptor beta chains from one sample in a study of glioma-infiltrating T cells after dendritic cell vaccination. Clones were read by immunoSEQ multiplex PCR, and TCRdb kept only the in-frame ones, dropping some. The data show roughly 90,000 clones, about nine tenths seen once. This specimen was blood, taken before dendritic cell vaccination. These receptors came from a human donor with glioblastoma. CDR3s include the opening cysteine and the closing phenylalanine or tryptophan. D genes are given only for firm matches. Only some rows state a clone size, as once, few, many or a class for expanded clones.

D: .
J: TRBJ1-1
V: TRBV9
size: few
CDR3: CASKGEGAEAFF
DNA: TGTGCCAGCAAAGGAGAAGGGGCTGAAGCTTTCTTT

D: .
J: TRBJ2-3
V: TRBV29-1
size: few
CDR3: CSVSGVNTDTQYF
DNA: TGCAGCGTTTCAGGGGTAAACACAGATACGCAGTATTTT

D: TRBD1
J: TRBJ2-1
V: TRBV5-6
size: .
CDR3: CASSSRDRKVDEQFF
DNA: TGTGCCAGCAGCAGCCGGGACAGAAAGGTGGATGAGCAGTTCTTC

D: TRBD2
J: TRBJ2-1
V: TRBV27
size: .
CDR3: CASSLERDSNEQFF
DNA: TGTGCCAGCAGTCTGGAGCGGGACTCCAATGAGCAGTTCTTC

D: TRBD1
J: TRBJ2-7
V: TRBV28
size: .
CDR3: CASIPGQANYEQYF
DNA: TGTGCCAGCATCCCGGGACAGGCCAACTACGAGCAGTACTTC

D: .
J: TRBJ2-1
V: TRBV19
size: once
CDR3: CASSMNRQPYNEQFF
DNA: TGTGCCAGTAGTATGAACAGGCAACCTTACAATGAGCAGTTCTTC

D: .
J: TRBJ1-2
V: TRBV7-9
size: once
CDR3: CASSLAPYRETSYGYTF
DNA: TGTGCCAGCAGCTTAGCGCCTTATAGGGAGACCTCCTATGGCTACACCTTC

D: TRBD2
J: TRBJ2-3
V: TRBV5-1
size: .
CDR3: CASSTAGVGADTQYF
DNA: TGCGCCAGCAGCACCGCGGGGGTAGGGGCAGATACGCAGTATTTT

D: .
J: TRBJ1-6
V: TRBV9
size: .
CDR3: CASSVGQGGSPLHF
DNA: TGTGCCAGCAGCGTGGGGCAGGGTGGTTCACCCCTCCACTTT

D: .
J: TRBJ1-1
V: TRBV25-1
size: .
CDR3: CASSESDRGLLNTEAFF
DNA: TGTGCCAGCAGTGAATCTGATAGGGGTCTCTTGAACACTGAAGCTTTCTTT

D: .
J: TRBJ1-5
V: TRBV7-9
size: .
CDR3: CASSDGGQPQHF
DNA: TGTGCCAGCAGCGACGGGGGTCAGCCCCAGCATTTT

D: .
J: TRBJ2-2
V: TRBV7-7
size: .
CDR3: CASSPTSGNTGELFF
DNA: TGTGCCAGCAGCCCCACCAGCGGGAACACCGGGGAGCTGTTTTTT

D: .
J: TRBJ2-5
V: TRBV7-2
size: few
CDR3: CASSFSGTIQETQYF
DNA: TGTGCCAGCAGCTTTTCCGGGACAATACAAGAGACCCAGTACTTC

D: TRBD2
J: TRBJ2-1
V: TRBV5-1
size: .
CDR3: CASSLASGRGSGAYNEQFF
DNA: TGCGCCAGCAGCTTGGCTAGCGGGAGGGGGTCTGGCGCCTACAATGAGCAGTTCTTC

D: .
J: TRBJ1-5
V: TRBV6-5
size: .
CDR3: CASSAGINSNQPQHF
DNA: TGTGCCAGCAGTGCCGGGATTAATAGCAATCAGCCCCAGCATTTT

D: TRBD2
J: TRBJ2-1
V: TRBV29-1
size: .
CDR3: CSVDTGGPVNEQFF
DNA: TGCAGCGTTGATACGGGAGGGCCTGTCAATGAGCAGTTCTTC

D: TRBD2
J: TRBJ2-5
V: TRBV7-7
size: once
CDR3: CASSPRWEAGGQSRETQYF
DNA: TGTGCCAGCAGCCCGCGGTGGGAAGCGGGGGGGCAAAGCAGAGAGACCCAGTACTTC

D: .
J: TRBJ2-7
V: TRBV28
size: .
CDR3: CASRLASLLYEQYF
DNA: TGTGCCAGCCGATTAGCGTCCCTACTCTACGAGCAGTACTTC

D: TRBD1
J: TRBJ2-7
V: TRBV4-1
size: .
CDR3: CASSQKEDRVSEQYF
DNA: TGCGCCAGCAGCCAAAAGGAGGACAGGGTGAGCGAGCAGTACTTC

D: TRBD2
J: TRBJ2-3
V: TRBV5-1
size: .
CDR3: CASSLLPTSGGRDTQYF
DNA: TGCGCCAGCAGCTTGCTCCCGACTAGCGGGGGGAGGGATACGCAGTATTTT

D: .
J: TRBJ2-7
V: TRBV11-2
size: .
CDR3: CASSLVGGLYEQYF
DNA: TGTGCCAGCAGCTTAGTGGGAGGACTCTACGAGCAGTACTTC

D: .
J: TRBJ1-2
V: TRBV14
size: once
CDR3: CASSQGYQGAHGYTF
DNA: TGTGCCAGCAGCCAAGGCTATCAGGGTGCCCATGGCTACACCTTC

D: TRBD1
J: TRBJ1-6
V: TRBV5-1
size: .
CDR3: CASSRRGEVQGVSPLHF
DNA: TGCGCCAGCAGCAGACGCGGAGAGGTACAGGGGGTGTCACCCCTCCACTTT

D: TRBD1
J: TRBJ2-2
V: TRBV7-9
size: .
CDR3: CASSPGQRNTGELFF
DNA: TGTGCCAGCAGCCCGGGACAGCGGAACACCGGGGAGCTGTTTTTT

D: TRBD2
J: TRBJ2-1
V: TRBV2
size: few
CDR3: CASRPLAGESYNEQFF
DNA: TGTGCCAGCAGGCCACTAGCGGGAGAGTCCTACAATGAGCAGTTCTTC

D: TRBD2
J: TRBJ2-7
V: TRBV2
size: .
CDR3: CASSVRLAGAGAYEQYF
DNA: TGTGCCAGCAGTGTCCGACTAGCGGGGGCGGGGGCCTACGAGCAGTACTTC

D: .
J: TRBJ2-7
V: TRBV25-1
size: once
CDR3: CASSERDNHYEQYF
DNA: TGTGCCAGCAGTGAAAGGGACAACCACTACGAGCAGTACTTC

D: TRBD2
J: TRBJ2-1
V: TRBV5-1
size: .
CDR3: CASSPTSQYYNEQFF
DNA: TGCGCCAGCAGCCCGACTAGCCAATACTACAATGAGCAGTTCTTC

D: TRBD2
J: TRBJ2-7
V: TRBV5-1
size: .
CDR3: CASSLSAGRTYEQYF
DNA: TGCGCCAGCAGCTTATCAGCGGGGCGAACCTACGAGCAGTACTTC

D: .
J: TRBJ2-7
V: TRBV30
size: .
CDR3: CAWTGRGNEQYF
DNA: TGTGCCTGGACGGGGCGCGGGAACGAGCAGTACTTC

D: TRBD1
J: TRBJ1-1
V: TRBV10-3
size: few
CDR3: CAISGEQGWNTEAFF
DNA: TGTGCCATCAGTGGGGAACAGGGGTGGAACACTGAAGCTTTCTTT

D: TRBD1
J: TRBJ1-2
V: TRBV2
size: .
CDR3: CASSEKGTGPNYGYTF
DNA: TGTGCCAGCAGTGAAAAAGGGACAGGGCCTAACTATGGCTACACCTTC

D: TRBD2
J: TRBJ2-7
V: TRBV28
size: .
CDR3: CASSLPAGLAGAHLLYEQYF
DNA: TGTGCCAGCAGTTTACCCGCGGGACTAGCGGGAGCCCATCTTCTCTACGAGCAGTACTTC